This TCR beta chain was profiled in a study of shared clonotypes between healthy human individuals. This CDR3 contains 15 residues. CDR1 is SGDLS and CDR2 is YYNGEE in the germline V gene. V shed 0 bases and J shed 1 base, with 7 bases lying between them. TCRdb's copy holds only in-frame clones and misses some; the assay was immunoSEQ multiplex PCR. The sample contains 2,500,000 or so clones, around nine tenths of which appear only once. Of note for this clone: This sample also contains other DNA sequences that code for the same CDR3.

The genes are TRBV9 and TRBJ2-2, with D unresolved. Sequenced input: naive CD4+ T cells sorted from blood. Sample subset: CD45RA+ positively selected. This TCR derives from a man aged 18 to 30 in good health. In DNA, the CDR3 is TGTGCCAGCAGCGTAGGGGCAGGGAACACCGGGGAGCTGTTTTTT. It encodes CASSVGAGNTGELFF.